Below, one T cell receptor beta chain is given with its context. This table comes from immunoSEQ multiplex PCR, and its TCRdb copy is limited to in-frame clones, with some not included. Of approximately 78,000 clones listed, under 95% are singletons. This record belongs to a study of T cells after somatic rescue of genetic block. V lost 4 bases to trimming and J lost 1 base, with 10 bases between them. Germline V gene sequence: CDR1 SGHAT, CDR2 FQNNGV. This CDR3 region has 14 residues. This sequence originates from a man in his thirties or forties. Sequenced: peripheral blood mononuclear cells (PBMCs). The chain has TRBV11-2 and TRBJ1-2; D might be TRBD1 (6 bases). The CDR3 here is CASSSFRGNYGYTF. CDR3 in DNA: TGTGCCAGCAGCTCCTTCAGGGGTAACTATGGCTACACCTTC.